These 17 T cell receptor beta chains originate from one sample sequenced in a study of blood T cell repertoires in COVID-19. Measured with immunoSEQ multiplex PCR; TCRdb has only the in-frame clones, and not every one. Among roughly 220,000 clones, more than 80% were seen once, and the ten largest hold around 7.5%. The sample consisted of peripheral blood. The receptors were sampled from a woman older than 75 with COVID-19, enrolled during active disease.

The chain is built from TRBV4-1 and TRBJ2-2; possibly TRBD2 for D (6 bases). The CDR3 has 14 residues. Per germline, CDR1 MGHRA and CDR2 YSYEKL. The V and J ends lost 0 bases and 6 bases respectively, with 8 bases between them. The CDR3 protein is CASSQEPGAGELFF. The CDR3 DNA reads TGCGCCAGCAGCCAAGAGCCGGGAGCCGGGGAGCTGTTTTTT.

As DNA, the CDR3 is TGTGCCAGCAGTTTACAGTTTGAAGCTTTCTTT. Amino acids: CASSLQFEAFF. The rearrangement uses TRBV28 and TRBJ1-1, with D unclear. The CDR3 length is 11 residues. The V end lost 2 bases, the J end lost 7 bases, and 5 bases lay between the germline ends. From germline, CDR1 is MDHEN and CDR2 SYDVKM.

V usage is TRBV30 and J usage is TRBJ1-2; 7 bases are a match to TRBD1. The ends lost 4 bases at V and 4 bases at J; junction bases unmatched: 12. In germline, CDR1 is GTSNPN, CDR2 SVGIG (reference sequence). The CDR3 contains 15 residues. The CDR3, as DNA: TGTGCCTGGAAGAGGGGGCCCTCCCTCCTCTATGGCTACACCTTC. This gives the protein CAWKRGPSLLYGYTF.

The sample holds a few counts of this clone. This chain joins TRBV19 and TRBJ1-5; D is ambiguous. Germline CDR1 reads LNHDA; CDR2 reads SQIVND (reference sequence). V was clipped by 6 bases and J by 7 bases, with 16 bases between them. This CDR3 has 14 amino acids. As DNA, the CDR3 is TGTGCCAGTAGGGTCCAGGAGGGAGGACAGCCCCAGCATTTT. This sequence encodes CASRVQEGGQPQHF.

This clone was picked up one time. The rearrangement links TRBV11-2 to TRBJ1-1; 10 positions agree with TRBD1. The CDR3 length is 18 residues. The trim removed 5 bases at V and 1 base at J, leaving 13 bases unmatched. Germline V CDR1 and CDR2: SGHAT, FQNNGV. CDR3 DNA: TGTGCCAGCAGCCGTAAGGACAGGGGGACTCCATCGAACACTGAAGCTTTCTTT. It codes for CASSRKDRGTPSNTEAFF.

This chain connects TRBV19 to TRBJ1-2; D remains ambiguous. The CDR3 has 13 amino acids. Trimming left V 2 bases short and J 4 bases short, with 8 bases between. CDR1 LNHDA and CDR2 SQIVND come from the germline V gene (reference sequence). CDR3 residues: CASSILSFYGYTF. DNA for the CDR3: TGTGCCAGTAGTATACTTTCCTTCTATGGCTACACCTTC.

This rearrangement joins TRBV7-3 to TRBJ1-6; D is uncertain. The CDR3 length is 14 residues. Trimming pared 5 bases from V and 5 bases from J, leaving 10 bases between. Germline-derived CDR1 and CDR2 are SGHTA and FQGTGA. The CDR3 DNA is TGTGCCAGCAGCCGAGGGTCTAATAATTCACCCCTCCACTTT. This encodes CASSRGSNNSPLHF.

The J gene is TRBJ1-3, the V gene TRBV12-2; the D call in the table, TRBD1, was not verified against the DNA. TRBV12-2 is a pseudogene. The CDR3 has 17 residues. CDR3 residues: CASEGKDRVTSGNTIYF. Here the CDR3 DNA reads TGTGCAAGTGAAGGGAAGGACAGGGTCACTTCTGGAAACACCATATATTTT.

V is TRBV5-4 and J is TRBJ2-1, with D possibly being TRBD2 (6 bases). In germline, CDR1 is SGHNT, CDR2 YYREEE (reference sequence). The germline V and J ends were trimmed by 4 bases and 0 bases, with 11 bases remaining between them. This CDR3 region has 15 residues. The CDR3 nucleotides are TGTGCCAGCAGCCCAGGGACTCTCTCCTACAATGAGCAGTTCTTC. Translation: CASSPGTLSYNEQFF.

The chain couples TRBV4-1 to TRBJ2-6; D unresolved. The CDR3 loop spans 17 amino acids. V lost 1 base to trimming and J lost 0 bases, with 10 bases between them. Germline V lookup: CDR1 MGHRA, CDR2 YSYEKL. In DNA form, the CDR3 reads TGCGCCAGCAGCCAAGGTATCTTGAGCTCTGGGGCCAACGTCCTGACTTTC. It translates to CASSQGILSSGANVLTF.

This clone was seen only once. V and J are TRBV6-4 and TRBJ1-6, with D uncertain. The germline V gene encodes CDR1 MRHNA and CDR2 SNTAGT. Between the trimmed V and J ends, which lost 6 bases and 7 bases, there was a span of 16 bases. The CDR3 runs 15 residues. CDR3 nucleotide sequence: TGTGCCAGCAGCGCCCTTGAGGGATCCAATTCACCCCTCCACTTT. The encoded protein is CASSALEGSNSPLHF.

The V gene is TRBV11-3, the J gene TRBJ1-6; the D gene is possibly TRBD1 (5 bases). Germline CDR1 and CDR2: SGHNT and YENEEA. V was trimmed by 1 base and J by 7 bases, leaving 8 bases between them. The CDR3 length is 14 residues. The CDR3 loop reads CASSLGGVNSPLHF. The CDR3 DNA sequence: TGTGCCAGCAGCTTAGGGGGGGTGAATTCACCCCTCCACTTT.

The gene calls are TRBV27 and TRBJ2-1; D perhaps matches TRBD1 (6 bases). The CDR3 consists of 14 residues. The V end lost 6 bases, the J end lost 6 bases, and 15 bases lay between the germline ends. Germline CDR1 reads MNHEY; CDR2 reads SMNVEV (reference sequence). The CDR3, as DNA: TGTGCCAGCAGACCTCAAGGCAGGGGCAATGAGCAGTTCTTC. This codes for CASRPQGRGNEQFF.

The rearrangement links TRBV10-2 to TRBJ1-2; 8 bases fit TRBD1. From germline, CDR1 is WSHSY and CDR2 SAAADI. This CDR3 is 12 amino acids long. J lost 3 bases, V lost 8 bases, and 2 bases had no gene match. The CDR3 DNA reads TGCGCCAGCGCACAGGGGGACTATGGCTACACCTTC. Protein product: CASAQGDYGYTF.

The V call is TRBV2, the J call TRBJ2-5; unclear D gene. CDR1 and CDR2 from the germline V gene are SNHLY and FYNNEI. This CDR3 has 13 residues. Trimming removed 7 bases at V and 0 bases at J, with 9 bases between. DNA of the CDR3: TGTGCCAGCACTAACCCCTACCAAGAGACCCAGTACTTC. Translating gives CASTNPYQETQYF.

The CDR3 spells CASRRTGGAGNYGYTF. The CDR3 bases are TGTGCCAGTAGGCGGACAGGGGGCGCGGGTAACTATGGCTACACCTTC. The rearrangement uses TRBV19 and TRBJ1-2, with 11 bases that match TRBD1. This CDR3 spans 16 amino acids. The germline gives CDR1 LNHDA, CDR2 SQIVND (reference sequence). V gave up 6 bases and J gave up 1 base; unmatched junction bases: 7.

For this clone: Other DNA sequences in the same sample also yield this CDR3. CDR3 bases: TGTGCCAGCAGTCAACAGGGTTATGGCTACACCTTC. Its protein product is CASSQQGYGYTF. J is TRBJ1-2 and V is TRBV6-2 or TRBV6-3; tentatively, D is TRBD1 (6 bases). Germline V lookup: CDR1 MNHEY, CDR2 SVGEGT. The CDR3 runs to 12 residues. V shed 5 bases and J shed 5 bases, with 9 bases lying between them.